The 9 T cell receptor beta chains given below trace back to one sample, sequenced in a study of early T cells in non-severe SARS-CoV-2 infection. Using its own MiXCR run on the 5' RACE reads, TCRdb lists one record per CDR3 protein. The profile shows tens of thousands of distinct CDR3 sequences, 9.5% to 13% of them singletons. The sample consisted of whole blood. These receptors were collected from an adult who was a healthcare worker with PCR-confirmed SARS-CoV-2 infection or an uninfected control (not recorded which).

The chain carries TRBV30 and TRBJ1-5; TRBD1 agrees at 11 bases. Germline CDR1 is GTSNPN and CDR2 is SVGIG (reference sequence). V lost 3 bases, J lost 4 bases, and 5 bases stayed unmatched. CDR3 size: 15 residues. DNA of the CDR3: TGTGCCTGGAGGGGGACAGGGGGAGGTAATCAGCCCCAGCATTTT. Its translation: CAWRGTGGGNQPQHF.

The chain combines TRBV2 with TRBJ1-1, with a tentative D call TRBD1 (5 bases). The ends were cut back, 1 base at V and 4 bases at J, with 16 bases in the middle. This CDR3 has 16 amino acids. Germline V gives CDR1 SNHLY, CDR2 FYNNEI. The CDR3 region is CASSEGGAGLPTEAFF. The CDR3 bases are TGTGCCAGCAGTGAAGGAGGGGCAGGGCTTCCCACTGAAGCTTTCTTT. Combining the CDR3 with reference TRBV2 and TRBJ1-1 gives the whole variable domain EPEVTQTPSHQVTQMGQEVILRCVPISNHLYFYWYRQILGQKVEFLVSFYNNEISEKSEIFDDQFSVERPDGSNFTLKIRSTKLEDSAMYFCASSEGGAGLPTEAFFGQGTRLTVV.

This clonotype was seen a handful of times. The V call is TRBV7-2, the J call TRBJ2-1; D is possibly TRBD2 (6 bases). Trimming pared 5 bases from V and 2 bases from J, leaving 13 bases between. CDR1 and CDR2 (germline): SGHTA, FQGNSA. The length of the CDR3 is 15 residues. The CDR3 is CASSASAATYNEQFF. DNA of the CDR3: TGTGCCAGCAGCGCTAGCGCGGCAACCTACAATGAGCAGTTCTTC.

There are a few counts of this clonotype. The CDR3 spells CSARGGGYTYEQYF. CDR3 sequence (DNA): TGCAGTGCTAGAGGAGGGGGCTACACCTACGAGCAGTACTTC. The chain combines TRBV20-1 with TRBJ2-7; TRBD1 matches 7 bases. V lost 1 base and J lost 2; bases outside the gene matches: 5. Germline lookup yields CDR1 DFQATT and CDR2 SNEGSKA (reference sequence). The CDR3 loop spans 14 amino acids.

In its sample, this clonotype was seen many times. The rearrangement joins TRBV21-1 to TRBJ1-1; the tabulated D call, TRBD1, remains unverified against the DNA. TRBV21-1 is marked as a pseudogene. This CDR3 has 15 amino acids. CDR3 bases: TGTGCCAGCAGCAGAGACAGGGGAACCCCCACTGAAGCTTTCTTT. Amino acid sequence: CASSRDRGTPTEAFF.

This clonotype was seen at least ten times. The gene calls are TRBV14 and TRBJ2-5; D assignment may be TRBD1 or TRBD2 (5 bases each). This CDR3 is built from 15 residues. The V end was cut by 3 bases, the J end by 1 base, with 12 bases between. Germline V gives CDR1 SGHDN, CDR2 FVKESK. In DNA form, the CDR3 reads TGTGCCAGCAGCCACTTGTCCGGGGCCCAAGAGACCCAGTACTTC. The encoded protein is CASSHLSGAQETQYF. The complete variable domain, with remaining parts taken from reference TRBV14 and TRBJ2-5, reads EAGVTQFPSHSVIEKGQTVTLRCDPISGHDNLYWYRRVMGKEIKFLLHFVKESKQDESGMPNNRFLAERTGGTYSTLKVQPAELEDSGVYFCASSHLSGAQETQYFGPGTRLLVL.

The J gene is TRBJ1-2, the V gene TRBV18; D might be TRBD1 (6 bases). With 1 base removed from V and 7 bases from J, the gap between germline ends came to 13 bases. Germline V gene lookup returns CDR1 KGHSH and CDR2 LQKENI. This CDR3 spans 14 amino acids. CDR3 protein: CASSPLPGAGGYTF. CDR3 nucleotide sequence: TGTGCCAGCTCACCACTTCCGGGGGCCGGTGGCTACACCTTC.

This clonotype was detected only a few times. This chain connects TRBV7-2 to TRBJ2-5; D is unresolved. The CDR3 is 12 amino acids. CDR1 is SGHTA, CDR2 FQGNSA, per germline. V gave up 4 bases and J gave up 9 bases, with 12 bases separating them. CDR3 loop: CASSSPPPAQYF. The CDR3 DNA reads as TGTGCCAGCAGCTCGCCACCCCCCGCCCAGTACTTC. The full variable domain, in which reference TRBV7-2 and TRBJ2-5 provide the parts outside the CDR3, is GAGVSQSPSNKVTEKGKDVELRCDPISGHTALYWYRQSLGQGLEFLIYFQGNSAPDKSGLPSDRFSAERTGGSVSTLTIQRTQQEDSAVYLCASSSPPPAQYFGPGTRLLVL.

The chain couples TRBV6-6 to TRBJ1-4; D perhaps matches TRBD1 (6 bases). This CDR3 is built from 14 residues. Trimming removed 0 bases from V and 16 bases from J, with 18 bases in between. The V gene's germline CDR1 is MNHNY and CDR2 SVGAGI (reference sequence). The CDR3 DNA is TGTGCCAGCAGTTACTCGGAGGGACAAGGCCTTCCGTTTTTT. Its protein is CASSYSEGQGLPFF.